The subject of this entry is one T cell receptor beta chain. Its antigen remains unknown. The data were obtained in a study of T cells after yellow fever vaccination. One entry per CDR3 protein results from TCRdb running MiXCR on the 5' RACE reads. Altogether 400,000 or so distinct CDR3 sequences are present, around a sixth being singletons, with the ten largest covering roughly 19%. General study results and limits: The booster response re-showed most primary clones: 96% CD4, around 90% CD8.

V was pared by 6 bases and J by 8 bases, with 11 bases of the junction left unmatched. CDR3 size: 13 residues. Germline V gene lookup returns CDR1 DFQATT and CDR2 SNEGSKA (reference sequence). The TCR sequence derives from a man aged 18 to 29 who received the YFV17D yellow fever vaccine. V usage is TRBV20-1 and J usage is TRBJ1-2, with TRBD1 matching over 8 bases. Specimen: PBMCs, collected before the yellow fever booster vaccination. The DNA of the CDR3 is TGCAGTGCAGCAGGGGGCGCGGGTCCAGGCTACACCTTC. Translated: CSAAGGAGPGYTF.